Presented here are 3 T cell receptor beta chains from one specimen sequenced in a study of PD-1 blockade in classical Hodgkin lymphoma. Produced via immunoSEQ multiplex PCR; TCRdb's table is partial and in-frame only. The table lists 30,000 to 45,000 clones, 88% of them singletons. All trial patients relapsed after autologous stem cell transplantation. This material consisted of peripheral blood mononuclear cells (PBMCs), taken before the second cycle of nivolumab. These receptors were obtained from a human donor with classical Hodgkin lymphoma.

This chain links TRBV28 with TRBJ1-2; no firm D call. Germline values: CDR1 MDHEN, CDR2 SYDVKM. The CDR3 is 14 amino acids. Trimming removed 6 bases from V and 8 bases from J, with 19 bases in between. This CDR3 reads CASRQQFSLGGYTF. Here the CDR3 DNA reads TGTGCCAGCAGACAACAGTTCTCTCTAGGAGGCTACACCTTC.

The chain carries TRBV6-1 and TRBJ1-5; the D gene is possibly TRBD1 (5 bases). Germline CDR1 MNHNS, CDR2 SASEGT. Deletions cut 10 bases from V and 6 bases from J, with 19 bases between. CDR3 size: 14 residues. The CDR3 DNA is TGTGCCACCTTGGACATGGGGGTACTTCAGCCCCAGCATTTT. Translated, it gives CATLDMGVLQPQHF.

This rearrangement joins TRBV27 to TRBJ2-1; D is ambiguous. V was pared by 1 base and J by 8 bases, with 9 bases between. CDR3 length: 13 amino acids. Germline CDR1 and CDR2: MNHEY and SMNVEV (reference sequence). The DNA for the CDR3 is TGTGCCAGCAGTTTATTGCCCAGGTATGAGCAGTTCTTC. Its translation is CASSLLPRYEQFF.